The clone carrying this TCR beta chain was seen a handful of times. This sample was included in a study of T cell responses to AZD1222 COVID-19 vaccine. Germline CDR1 reads MNHEY; CDR2 reads SVGAGI. V was cut by 10 bases and J by 2 bases, with 9 bases left in between. The CDR3 runs to 12 residues. Some clones are missing from TCRdb's copy, which holds only in-frame ones; the method was immunoSEQ multiplex PCR. Among around 150,000 clones, approximately 92% were seen once, and the ten largest hold approximately 6.8%. The sample consisted of peripheral blood, taken 28 days after the second AZD1222 dose. This clonotype was obtained from an adult who received the AZD1222 COVID-19 vaccine. The chain recombines TRBV6-5 with TRBJ1-5, with D tentatively TRBD1 (5 bases). CDR3 sequence: CATGTRNQPQHF. DNA for the CDR3: TGTGCCACCGGGACCCGCAATCAGCCCCAGCATTTT.